This passage covers 11 T cell receptor beta chains from one sample sequenced in a study of vaccination effects on CD4 cells after COVID-19. Generated by immunoSEQ multiplex PCR, the TCRdb table keeps only in-frame clones and is missing some. The repertoire holds tens of thousands of clones, around 75% seen once, with 25% to 35% in the top ten. Their antigens are not known. Viral peptide pool expansion of antigen-specific CD4+ T cells preceded sequencing in the ViraFEST assay. CD4+ T cells were isolated after less than 13 days of culture. Nobody among the vaccine recipients had prior SARS-CoV-2 infection (nucleocapsid antibodies were negative). This specimen was CD4+ T cells from PBMCs cultured with SARS-CoV-2 spike peptides, taken before COVID-19 vaccination. All receptors come from a human donor who received a COVID-19 vaccine.

This clone appeared a few times. This chain joins TRBV5-4 and TRBJ2-1; 7 nucleotides align to TRBD1. Germline trimming cut 5 bases from V and 9 bases from J; bases unmatched to any gene: 14. This CDR3 region has 15 residues. CDR1 and CDR2 (germline): SGHNT, YYREEE (reference sequence). In DNA, the CDR3 is TGTGCCAGCAGACTACAGGGACAGCGGTTGGGTGAGCAGTTCTTC. Translated: CASRLQGQRLGEQFF. The complete variable domain, with remaining parts taken from reference TRBV5-4 and TRBJ2-1, reads ETGVTQSPTHLIKTRGQQVTLRCSSQSGHNTVSWYQQALGQGPQFIFQYYREEENGRGNFPPRFSGLQFPNYSSELNVNALELDDSALYLCASRLQGQRLGEQFFGPGTRLTVL.

The chain combines TRBV30 with TRBJ2-5; D could derive from TRBD1 or TRBD2 (7 bases each). Germline V gene sequence: CDR1 GTSNPN, CDR2 SVGIG (reference sequence). The CDR3 is 12 residues long. V was trimmed by 4 bases and J by 5 bases, leaving 11 bases between them. The CDR3 coding sequence is TGTGCCTGGACAGGGGGAGGGGAGACCCAGTACTTC. Protein product: CAWTGGGETQYF.

The chain carries TRBV15 and TRBJ1-4, with D unresolved. This CDR3 is built from 15 residues. Germline V gives CDR1 LNHNV, CDR2 YYDKDF (reference sequence). V shed 0 bases and J shed 7 bases, with 12 bases lying between them. DNA for the CDR3: TGTGCCACCAGCAGAGAGGCCTCAATCGGTGAAAAACTGTTTTTT. Translated, it gives CATSREASIGEKLFF.

CDR3 sequence (DNA): TGTGCCAGCAGTTACGGGGGCTCAGGGCGAGGTGGCTACACCTTC. Its protein is CASSYGGSGRGGYTF. The V gene is TRBV6-5, the J gene TRBJ1-2, with D possibly being TRBD1 (6 bases). Germline CDR1 and CDR2: MNHEY and SVGAGI. CDR3 size: 15 residues. V shed 2 bases and J shed 7 bases, with 17 bases lying between them.

A word on this clone: In the same sample, other DNA sequences code for this CDR3. The V gene is TRBV30, the J gene TRBJ2-6, with D possibly TRBD2 on 5 matching bases. Per germline, CDR1 GTSNPN and CDR2 SVGIG (reference sequence). With 0 bases removed from V and 0 bases from J, the gap between germline ends came to 6 bases. The CDR3 length is 15 residues. This CDR3 is CAWSVLGSGANVLTF. Here the CDR3 DNA reads TGTGCCTGGAGTGTACTAGGCTCTGGGGCCAACGTCCTGACTTTC. The full variable domain, in which reference TRBV30 and TRBJ2-6 provide the parts outside the CDR3, is SQTIHQWPATLVQPVGSPLSLECTVEGTSNPNLYWYRQAAGRGLQLLFYSVGIGQISSEVPQNLSASRPQDRQFILSSKKLLLSDSGFYLCAWSVLGSGANVLTFGAGSRLTVL.

The chain links TRBV10-3 to TRBJ2-5; 9 nucleotides align to TRBD2. There are 14 residues in the CDR3. V shed 6 bases, J shed 4 bases, and the junction held 6 bases outside the gene matches. The germline V gene encodes CDR1 ENHRY and CDR2 SYGVKD. The CDR3 is CAISPGLAGETQYF. The CDR3 coding sequence is TGTGCCATCAGCCCGGGACTAGCAGGAGAGACCCAGTACTTC.

This sequence joins TRBV5-4 and TRBJ1-2; 8 positions agree with TRBD1. The CDR3 extends over 13 amino acids. The V gene end was trimmed by 2 bases and the J gene end by 8 bases; junction bases not matched to a gene: 5. CDR1 is SGHNT, CDR2 YYREEE, per germline (reference sequence). The CDR3: CASSFDRGYGYTF. As DNA, the CDR3 is TGTGCCAGCAGCTTCGACAGGGGTTACGGCTACACCTTC.

The CDR3 reads CASSFGREDTQYF. In DNA form, the CDR3 reads TGCGCCAGCAGCTTTGGTAGGGAGGATACGCAGTATTTT. The chain is built from TRBV5-1 and TRBJ2-3; tentatively, D is TRBD2 (5 bases). V was shortened by 2 bases and J by 6 bases, with 10 bases between the two germline ends. The CDR3 loop spans 13 amino acids. Germline CDR1 is SGHRS and CDR2 is YFSETQ. The full variable domain, with the rest looked up from reference TRBV5-1 and TRBJ2-3, is KAGVTQTPRYLIKTRGQQVTLSCSPISGHRSVSWYQQTPGQGLQFLFEYFSETQRNKGNFPGRFSGRQFSNSRSEMNVSTLELGDSALYLCASSFGREDTQYFGPGTRLTVL.

This rearrangement joins TRBV19 to TRBJ2-1, with 14 bases that match TRBD2. V lost 5 bases to trimming and J lost 6 bases; unmatched junction nucleotides: 6. Germline V CDR1 and CDR2: LNHDA, SQIVND (reference sequence). The length of the CDR3 is 16 residues. CDR3 coding DNA: TGTGCCAGTAGTGAAATGGGACTAGCGGGGGCCAATGAGCAGTTCTTC. Protein sequence: CASSEMGLAGANEQFF.

The chain combines TRBV19 with TRBJ1-1, with D perhaps matching TRBD1 (6 bases). CDR1 and CDR2 (germline): LNHDA, SQIVND (reference sequence). The V end was cut by 3 bases, the J end by 4 bases, with 12 bases between. The CDR3 is 14 residues long. The CDR3: CASSMIGGTTEAFF. CDR3 DNA: TGTGCCAGTAGTATGATAGGGGGTACCACTGAAGCTTTCTTT.

The rearrangement uses TRBV3-1 (or the pseudogene TRBV3-2) and TRBJ1-6, with 7 bases that match TRBD1. This CDR3 has 14 amino acids. The V segment lost 3 bases and the J segment 5 bases; nucleotides outside the gene matches: 1. Germline V gene lookup returns CDR1 LGHDT and CDR2 YNNKEL (reference sequence). In nucleotides, the CDR3 is TGTGCCAGCAGCCAGGGACAGAATAATTCACCCCTCCACTTT. Its translation is CASSQGQNNSPLHF.